Each of the 17 T cell receptor beta chains below was sequenced from the same sample in a study of tumor-infiltrating lymphocytes in oesophageal squamous cell carcinoma. Via MiXCR, TCRdb re-called the PCR reads, giving one row per CDR3 protein. Of fewer than 15,000 distinct CDR3 sequences listed, around half are singletons. Sequencing was performed on esophageal tumor tissue. The receptors shown here come from a male donor with esophageal squamous cell carcinoma.

The V gene is TRBV25-1, the J gene TRBJ2-1, with D perhaps matching TRBD2 (5 bases). The assigned J gene may be wrong: the sequence end matches TRBJ2-7 better. The CDR3 runs 13 residues. Germline CDR1 is MGHDK and CDR2 is SYGVNS. The CDR3 nucleotides read TGTGCCAGCAGTCCCCGGACTTCCTACGAGCAGTACTTC. Translated: CASSPRTSYEQYF.

In its sample, this clonotype was seen many times. The chain joins TRBV5-1 to TRBJ2-3; 8 bases fit TRBD2. CDR1 SGHRS and CDR2 YFSETQ come from the germline V gene. Unmatched junction bases numbered 0, after V lost 0 bases and J lost 0 bases. The CDR3 length is 15 residues. Here the CDR3 reads CASSLASGSTDTQYF. CDR3 DNA: TGCGCCAGCAGCTTGGCTAGCGGGAGCACAGATACGCAGTATTTT.

This chain links TRBV5-1 with TRBJ2-5; the D gene is possibly TRBD1 (6 bases). The J call may be wrong; the DNA end is better matched by TRBJ2-2. The CDR3 runs to 15 residues. Looked up from germline, CDR1 is SGHRS and CDR2 is YFSETQ. In DNA form, the CDR3 reads TGCGCCAGCAGCCCGAGACAGGTCAACACCGGGGAGCTGTTTTTT. Protein sequence: CASSPRQVNTGELFF.

The chain combines TRBV7-3 with TRBJ2-3; 9 nucleotides agree with TRBD1. The J segment lost 4 bases and the V segment lost 5 bases, leaving 7 bases of the junction unmatched. Germline CDR1 and CDR2: SGHTA and FQGTGA. This CDR3 region has 15 residues. As DNA, the CDR3 is TGTGCCAGCAGCATGGGACAGGGAAAACCAGATACGCAGTATTTT. As protein: CASSMGQGKPDTQYF.

A few counts support this clonotype. This chain uses TRBV11-2 with TRBJ2-1; TRBD1 might be the D (5 bases). The CDR3 contains 16 residues. Between the trimmed V and J ends, which lost 0 bases and 3 bases, there was a span of 12 bases. Germline values: CDR1 SGHAT, CDR2 FQNNGV. This chain's CDR3 is CASSLDRVLDYNEQFF. The CDR3 coding sequence is TGTGCCAGCAGCTTAGACAGGGTTTTGGACTACAATGAGCAGTTCTTC.

The chain combines TRBV28 with TRBJ2-5; 10 bases map to TRBD2. The J call may be mistaken, given a closer DNA end match to TRBJ2-1. Germline V gene sequence: CDR1 MDHEN, CDR2 SYDVKM. The CDR3 has 14 amino acids. CDR3: CASSTTSGYNEQFF. CDR3 sequence (DNA): TGTGCCAGCAGTACGACTAGCGGGTACAATGAGCAGTTCTTC.

This clonotype was counted at least ten times. The rearrangement joins TRBV27 to TRBJ2-7; TRBD1 agrees at 7 bases. The trim removed 9 bases at V and 2 bases at J, leaving 7 bases unmatched. The CDR3 runs 13 residues. The germline CDR1 and CDR2 sequences are MNHEY and SMNVEV (reference sequence). Here the CDR3 DNA reads TGTGCCAGAACCCTTGGACAGGCCTACGAGCAGTACTTC. Translating it yields CARTLGQAYEQYF.

In this sample, this clonotype turned up many times. This sequence joins TRBV7-3 and TRBJ2-1; weak D call: TRBD2 (5 bases). CDR1 and CDR2 (germline): SGHTA, FQGTGA. Trimming took 1 base from V and 2 from J, leaving 9 bases between them. This CDR3 is 15 amino acids long. Here the CDR3 reads CASSLRETPYNEQFF. CDR3 bases: TGTGCCAGCAGCTTAAGGGAGACCCCCTACAATGAGCAGTTCTTC.

This clonotype appeared many times. The chain employs TRBV6-2 or TRBV6-3 and TRBJ2-5; tentatively, D is TRBD2 (6 bases). Germline V CDR1 and CDR2: MNHEY, SVGEGT. The CDR3 length is 12 residues. Trimming took off 0 bases at V and 11 bases at J, with 10 bases between the two ends. The CDR3 DNA reads TGTGCCAGCAGTTACTCAGCGGGTGAGCAGTACTTC. It is translated as CASSYSAGEQYF.

The chain carries TRBV24-1 and TRBJ2-5, with D possibly being TRBD1 (5 bases). The CDR3 is 14 residues long. Per the germline V gene, CDR1 is KGHDR and CDR2 is SFDVKD. V dropped 8 bases and J dropped 4 bases, with 16 bases sitting between them. Written as DNA, the CDR3 is TGTGCCACCATGGGCAGGGCCCAAAGAGAGACCCAGTACTTC. It translates to CATMGRAQRETQYF.

The chain is built from TRBV7-6 and TRBJ2-7; TRBD1 matches at 8 bases. The J call could be wrong; TRBJ2-1 is a better fit for the DNA end. The germline V gene has CDR1 SGHVS and CDR2 FNYEAQ. This CDR3 comprises 13 residues. CDR3 residues: CASRQQGEGEQFF. CDR3 nucleotide sequence: TGTGCCAGCAGGCAACAGGGGGAAGGTGAGCAGTTCTTC.

This clonotype occurred once. The chain links TRBV12-3 or TRBV12-4 to TRBJ1-4, with TRBD1 identical over 8 bases. V lost 6 bases, J lost 8 bases, and 8 bases stayed unmatched. The CDR3 runs to 14 residues. DNA of the CDR3: TGTGCCAGCAGCCAAGGACAGGGTGGCGAAAAACTGTTTTTT. Translating it yields CASSQGQGGEKLFF.

This clonotype was picked up many times. This may be a read error, as it is one base from a much larger clone. The genes are TRBV7-3 and TRBJ2-7; TRBD2 agrees at 11 bases. The length of the CDR3 is 15 residues. J lost 7 bases, V lost 1 base, and 6 bases had no gene match. CDR1 is SGHTA, CDR2 FQGTGA, per germline. The DNA for the CDR3 is TGTGCCAGCAGCTTAAGCCTAGCGGGAGGAAGTGAGCAGTACTTC. Translating gives CASSLSLAGGSEQYF.

On this clonotype itself: The CDR3 ends on some other residue instead of the conserved phenylalanine or tryptophan, so this is likely a read error. Because the CDR3's place on the DNA is in doubt, the DNA is left out and the CDR3 is given as listed by TCRdb. The chain recombines TRBV7-9 with TRBJ2-5; TRBD2, as called in the table, went unchecked against the DNA. The germline gives CDR1 SEHNR, CDR2 FQNEAQ (reference sequence). Ends included, the CDR3 has 16 residues. The CDR3 loop reads CASSLGGTSNEQFFGS.

This clonotype was seen many times. This may arise from a read error, as a much more abundant clone is one base away. The V call is TRBV12-3 or TRBV12-4, the J call TRBJ2-5; D is uncertain. Trimming pared 2 bases from V and 11 bases from J, leaving 21 bases between. The CDR3 length is 15 residues. In DNA form, the CDR3 reads TGTGCCAGCAGTTTACGAGTTGGGGAACACAATGAGCAGTACTTC. Translation: CASSLRVGEHNEQYF.

The CDR3 DNA sequence: TGTGCCAGCTCAGCTACAGGGCTATATGGCTACACCTTC. Amino acids: CASSATGLYGYTF. The V gene is TRBV18, the J gene TRBJ2-4; D perhaps matches TRBD1 (6 bases). The J call may be faulty, since TRBJ1-2 better matches the DNA end. Germline V lookup: CDR1 KGHSH, CDR2 LQKENI. CDR3 length equals 13 residues.

The chain combines TRBV6-8 with TRBJ2-3, with TRBD2 matching over 9 bases. This CDR3 has 17 residues. Germline V gene data show CDR1 as MNHGY and CDR2 as SAAAGT. V shed 4 bases and J 5 bases; nucleotides not matched to a gene: 13. CDR3 amino acids: CASSSPGLAATLDTQYF. The CDR3 nucleotides read TGTGCCAGCAGTTCCCCGGGACTAGCAGCAACCTTAGATACGCAGTATTTT.